A single sample is the source of the 20 T cell receptor beta chains below, sequenced in a study of blood T cell repertoires in COVID-19. Profiling relied on immunoSEQ multiplex PCR, and the TCRdb table lists in-frame clones only, not all of them. In the table there are around 190,000 clones, around nine tenths of which are singletons. Sequences were obtained from peripheral blood. The receptors stem from a man aged 30-40 years with acute or convalescent COVID-19.

V is TRBV9 and J is TRBJ2-3; 13 bases agree with TRBD2. This CDR3 contains 18 residues. Germline values: CDR1 SGDLS, CDR2 YYNGEE. Losses at the gene ends were 4 bases for V and 4 bases for J; bases not matched to a gene: 12. The CDR3 here is CASSPRLAGGTGADTQYF. In DNA, the CDR3 is TGTGCCAGCAGCCCTAGACTAGCGGGAGGTACAGGGGCAGATACGCAGTATTTT.

This clone was observed once. V is TRBV18 and J is TRBJ1-3; tentative D call: TRBD1 (6 bases). The CDR3 runs to 16 residues. The germline gives CDR1 KGHSH, CDR2 LQKENI. The V and J ends lost 3 bases and 4 bases respectively, with 16 bases between them. The CDR3 here is CASSPLQGTGGNTIYF. The CDR3 nucleotides read TGTGCCAGCTCACCTCTACAGGGCACAGGAGGAAACACCATATATTTT.

V usage is TRBV20-1 and J usage is TRBJ2-5; D possibly corresponds to TRBD1 (5 bases). The CDR3 has 11 amino acids. Per germline, CDR1 DFQATT and CDR2 SNEGSKA (reference sequence). Trimming took 4 bases from V and 7 from J, leaving 10 bases between them. CDR3 protein: CSAIHRSTQYF. CDR3 sequence (DNA): TGCAGTGCTATTCACAGGTCGACCCAGTACTTC.

The sample holds one count of this clone. The V and J genes are TRBV11-2 and TRBJ2-7; 8 bases fit TRBD1. The germline CDR1 and CDR2 sequences are SGHAT and FQNNGV. The V and J ends lost 2 bases and 4 bases, in that order; junction bases with no gene match: 13. CDR3 size: 17 residues. Here the CDR3 reads CASSLSPRAQGAYEQYF. The CDR3 bases are TGTGCCAGCAGCTTATCGCCGCGGGCCCAGGGGGCTTACGAGCAGTACTTC.

The chain combines TRBV18 with TRBJ1-2, with D possibly matching TRBD1 (6 bases). Trimming pared 2 bases from V and 7 bases from J, leaving 17 bases between. The V gene's germline CDR1 is KGHSH and CDR2 LQKENI. The CDR3 runs 15 residues. The CDR3 reads CASSPTGSSSSGYTF. CDR3 DNA sequence: TGTGCCAGCTCACCAACAGGGAGCTCGTCTAGTGGCTACACCTTC.

The chain combines TRBV6-5 with TRBJ2-7; 7 bases map to TRBD2. Per germline, CDR1 MNHEY and CDR2 SVGAGI. The V and J ends lost 5 bases and 7 bases, in that order; junction bases with no gene match: 14. The CDR3 totals 15 residues. DNA for the CDR3: TGTGCCAGCAGTCTCGGACTAGTTGGCTCGGGGGAGCAGTACTTC. It is translated as CASSLGLVGSGEQYF.

This clone was detected only once. The J gene is TRBJ2-5, the V gene TRBV6-1; D is unresolved. The CDR3 sequence is 13 residues long. The V end was cut by 2 bases, the J end by 4 bases, with 8 bases between. The germline gives CDR1 MNHNS, CDR2 SASEGT. The DNA for the CDR3 is TGTGCCAGCAGTGAACGGGTCGGAGAGACCCAGTACTTC. Protein sequence: CASSERVGETQYF.

V and J are TRBV19 and TRBJ1-3; no clear D gene. CDR1 LNHDA and CDR2 SQIVND come from the germline V gene (reference sequence). V was clipped by 3 bases and J by 0 bases, with 6 bases between them. This CDR3 is built from 14 residues. CDR3 in amino acids: CASSITSSGNTIYF. In DNA form, the CDR3 reads TGTGCCAGTAGTATTACATCCTCTGGAAACACCATATATTTT.

The gene calls are TRBV2 and TRBJ1-2; the match to TRBD1 covers 7 bases. J gave up 0 bases and V 8 bases, and 3 bases lay outside the gene matches. This CDR3 comprises 13 residues. CDR1 and CDR2 from the germline V gene are SNHLY and FYNNEI. The CDR3 sequence is CASWTGANYGYTF. Written as DNA, the CDR3 is TGTGCCAGCTGGACAGGAGCTAACTATGGCTACACCTTC.

The chain is built from TRBV2 and TRBJ2-1; TRBD2 might be the D (7 bases). V lost 6 bases and J lost 5, with 14 bases in between. The length of the CDR3 is 14 residues. Germline CDR1 and CDR2: SNHLY and FYNNEI. CDR3 in DNA: TGTGCCAGCAGAAGAAGGGAGGGGGACAATGAGCAGTTCTTC. This sequence encodes CASRRREGDNEQFF.

The chain uses TRBV19 and TRBJ2-7; 8 nucleotides match TRBD1. V lost 3 bases, J lost 5 bases, and 9 bases stayed unmatched. CDR3 length equals 15 residues. Germline V CDR1 and CDR2: LNHDA, SQIVND (reference sequence). The CDR3 protein is CASSIGRTGSDEQYF. CDR3 coding DNA: TGTGCCAGTAGTATTGGCAGGACAGGGTCGGACGAGCAGTACTTC. Full variable domain (missing parts from reference TRBV19 and TRBJ2-7): DGGITQSPKYLFRKEGQNVTLSCEQNLNHDAMYWYRQDPGQGLRLIYYSQIVNDFQKGDIAEGYSVSREKKESFPLTVTSAQKNPTAFYLCASSIGRTGSDEQYFGPGTRLTVT.

The chain recombines TRBV5-6 with TRBJ1-1; TRBD1 might be the D (6 bases). Germline CDR1 is SGHDT and CDR2 is YYEEEE. CDR3 length: 14 amino acids. Deletions cut 2 bases from V and 4 bases from J, with 12 bases between. The CDR3 here is CASSFSRGGTEAFF. CDR3 nucleotide sequence: TGTGCCAGCAGCTTCTCTCGAGGGGGCACTGAAGCTTTCTTT.

The chain is built from TRBV27 and TRBJ1-4; 7 bases match TRBD1. The length of the CDR3 is 16 residues. The V and J ends lost 3 bases and 4 bases, in that order; junction bases with no gene match: 8. Germline CDR1 and CDR2: MNHEY and SMNVEV (reference sequence). CDR3: CASSFYYDRVNEKLFF. The CDR3 DNA is TGTGCCAGCAGTTTCTACTACGACAGGGTTAATGAAAAACTGTTTTTT.

The chain carries TRBV3-1 (or the pseudogene TRBV3-2) and TRBJ2-7; D not resolved. The CDR3 has 12 amino acids. The V end was cut by 5 bases, the J end by 3 bases, with 8 bases between. CDR1 is LGHDT, CDR2 YNNKEL, per germline (reference sequence). The CDR3 is CASSFDSYEQYF. CDR3 nucleotide sequence: TGTGCCAGCAGCTTCGATAGCTACGAGCAGTACTTC.

This rearrangement joins TRBV5-5 to TRBJ2-7; D is ambiguous. The CDR3 totals 15 residues. CDR1 is SGHKS, CDR2 YYEKEE, per germline (reference sequence). The germline V and J ends were trimmed by 1 base and 2 bases, with 13 bases remaining between them. The CDR3 DNA follows: TGTGCCAGCAGCTTGTCCCGACATGTAACCTACGAGCAGTACTTC. It yields the protein CASSLSRHVTYEQYF.

The chain uses TRBV11-3 and TRBJ2-5; the match to TRBD2 covers 8 bases. Trimming removed 4 bases from V and 5 bases from J; junction bases left unmatched: 6. This CDR3 comprises 14 residues. Per the germline V gene, CDR1 is SGHNT and CDR2 is YENEEA. The chain's CDR3 is CASSSQTSAETQYF. The CDR3 bases are TGTGCCAGCAGCTCTCAGACTAGCGCCGAGACCCAGTACTTC. The entire variable domain, with the rest obtained from reference TRBV11-3 and TRBJ2-5, is as follows: EAGVVQSPRYKIIEKKQPVAFWCNPISGHNTLYWYLQNLGQGPELLIRYENEEAVDDSQLPKDRFSAERLKGVDSTLKIQPAELGDSAVYLCASSSQTSAETQYFGPGTRLLVL.

This clone was seen a single time. The chain links TRBV5-1 to TRBJ2-3; 11 nucleotides agree with TRBD2. V shed 2 bases, J shed 0 bases, and the junction held 8 bases outside the gene matches. The CDR3 is made up of 18 amino acids. CDR1 and CDR2 (germline): SGHRS, YFSETQ. The CDR3 DNA reads TGCGCCAGCAGCTTAACTAGCGGGAGAGGGTCTAGCACAGATACGCAGTATTTT. Protein: CASSLTSGRGSSTDTQYF.

The chain couples TRBV24-1 to TRBJ2-5; 7 nucleotides agree with TRBD1. Losses at the gene ends were 4 bases for V and 3 bases for J; bases not matched to a gene: 4. The CDR3 is made up of 14 amino acids. Germline CDR1 reads KGHDR; CDR2 reads SFDVKD. CDR3 sequence (DNA): TGTGCCACCAGTGAGACCGACAGGGAAGAGACCCAGTACTTC. The encoded protein is CATSETDREETQYF.

The chain links TRBV5-1 to TRBJ2-7; 14 bases fit TRBD2. Trimming took 1 base from V and 5 from J; bases not matched to a gene: 5. Germline lookup yields CDR1 SGHRS and CDR2 YFSETQ. The CDR3 spans 16 residues. For the CDR3, the DNA is TGCGCCAGCAGCTTGAAGGGGACTAGCGGGAGCAACGAGCAGTACTTC. Protein sequence: CASSLKGTSGSNEQYF. Complete variable domain (other parts from reference TRBV5-1 and TRBJ2-7): KAGVTQTPRYLIKTRGQQVTLSCSPISGHRSVSWYQQTPGQGLQFLFEYFSETQRNKGNFPGRFSGRQFSNSRSEMNVSTLELGDSALYLCASSLKGTSGSNEQYFGPGTRLTVT.

The gene calls are TRBV4-1 and TRBJ2-3, with 8 bases aligning to TRBD1. The CDR3 extends over 18 amino acids. The ends lost 2 bases at V and 1 base at J; junction bases unmatched: 11. Looked up from germline, CDR1 is MGHRA and CDR2 is YSYEKL. The CDR3 region has the DNA TGCGCCAGCAGCCAACCCTGGCCAGGGGGCCGTGGCACAGATACGCAGTATTTT. Protein product: CASSQPWPGGRGTDTQYF.